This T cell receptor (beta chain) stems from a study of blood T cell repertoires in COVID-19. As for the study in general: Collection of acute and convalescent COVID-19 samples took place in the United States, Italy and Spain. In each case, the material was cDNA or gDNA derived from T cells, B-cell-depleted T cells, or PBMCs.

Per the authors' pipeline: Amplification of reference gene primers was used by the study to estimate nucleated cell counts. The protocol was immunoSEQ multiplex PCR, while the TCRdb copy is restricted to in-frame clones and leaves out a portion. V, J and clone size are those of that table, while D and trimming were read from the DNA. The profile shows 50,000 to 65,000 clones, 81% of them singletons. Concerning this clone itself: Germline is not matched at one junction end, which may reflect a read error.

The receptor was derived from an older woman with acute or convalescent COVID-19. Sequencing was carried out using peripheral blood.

CDR3 nucleotide sequence: TGTGCCATCAGTGAGCCCCAAAAGACCCAGTACTTC. Amino acids: CAISEPQKTQYF. This rearrangement joins TRBV10-3 to TRBJ2-5, with unresolved D. Germline assignment: CDR1 ENHRY and CDR2 SYGVKD. The length of the CDR3 is 12 residues.